Listed here are 16 T cell receptor beta chains from one sample, sequenced in a study of Ad26.COV2.S vaccination and SARS-CoV-2 variants. As to treatment: some 19 received Ad26.COV2.S at low or high dose, single or two shots; 5 received placebo; per-sample allocation not given. The samples date from day 63 after the first vaccine or placebo injection. The table came from immunoSEQ multiplex PCR; TCRdb's copy has only in-frame clones and leaves some out. This sample has 330,000 or so clones; roughly 90% occur once, and the top ten carry approximately 5.8%. Sequenced here: peripheral blood, sampled in a trial of Ad26.COV2.S vaccine versus placebo. Receptors originate from a person aged 18-65 years who received the Ad26.COV2.S COVID-19 vaccine or a placebo.

This rearrangement joins TRBV19 to TRBJ2-3; 7 nucleotides agree with TRBD2. Germline trimming cut 0 bases from V and 1 base from J; bases unmatched to any gene: 7. Germline loops: CDR1 LNHDA, CDR2 SQIVND (reference sequence). The CDR3 runs 17 residues. The CDR3 sequence is CASSIDLPAGGTDTQYF. CDR3 DNA: TGTGCCAGTAGTATAGATCTCCCCGCGGGGGGCACAGATACGCAGTATTTT. Full variable domain (rest looked up from reference TRBV19 and TRBJ2-3): DGGITQSPKYLFRKEGQNVTLSCEQNLNHDAMYWYRQDPGQGLRLIYYSQIVNDFQKGDIAEGYSVSREKKESFPLTVTSAQKNPTAFYLCASSIDLPAGGTDTQYFGPGTRLTVL.

The genes are TRBV27 and TRBJ2-3; 7 nucleotides match TRBD1. CDR3 size: 16 residues. In germline, CDR1 is MNHEY, CDR2 SMNVEV (reference sequence). V lost 5 bases and J lost 4; bases outside the gene matches: 12. The DNA of the CDR3 is TGTGCCAGCAGTCTCCTTCGTAGGGGGCGATCAGATACGCAGTATTTT. This codes for CASSLLRRGRSDTQYF.

The J gene is TRBJ1-1, the V gene TRBV5-1; no clear D. Trimming took 0 bases from V and 4 from J, leaving 4 bases between them. The CDR3 length is 12 residues. Per germline, CDR1 SGHRS and CDR2 YFSETQ. The CDR3 bases are TGCGCCAGCAGCTTGGTGGGCACTGAAGCTTTCTTT. This gives the protein CASSLVGTEAFF.

A remark on this clone: Other DNA sequences in the same sample also yield this CDR3. V gene TRBV4-3 combines with J gene TRBJ1-1; D ambiguous. Germline V CDR1 and CDR2: LGHNA, YSLEER. The CDR3 contains 13 residues. The V end lost 1 base, the J end lost 5 bases, and 8 bases lay between the germline ends. CDR3: CASSQGLGTEAFF. CDR3 coding DNA: TGCGCCAGCAGCCAAGGGCTTGGGACTGAAGCTTTCTTT.

This clone appeared once. This chain connects TRBV6-1 to TRBJ2-2; D perhaps matches TRBD1 (6 bases). This CDR3 contains 18 residues. Germline CDR1 and CDR2: MNHNS and SASEGT. Trimming cost V 2 bases and J 1 base, with 17 bases left between them. The CDR3 spells CASSEYWTAQMNTGELFF. In DNA form, the CDR3 reads TGTGCCAGCAGTGAATATTGGACAGCCCAAATGAACACCGGGGAGCTGTTTTTT.

V usage is TRBV18 and J usage is TRBJ2-2; TRBD1 might be the D (6 bases). CDR1 KGHSH and CDR2 LQKENI come from the germline V gene. Trimming left V 3 bases short and J 3 bases short, with 11 bases between. The CDR3 covers 15 residues. The CDR3 DNA reads as TGTGCCAGCTCACCGGACAGAAAGGACACCGGGGAGCTGTTTTTT. This sequence encodes CASSPDRKDTGELFF.

The gene calls are TRBV5-1 and TRBJ1-1, with D unclear. The CDR3 spans 16 residues. Trimming took 4 bases from V and 3 from J, leaving 19 bases between them. Germline assignment: CDR1 SGHRS and CDR2 YFSETQ. The CDR3 sequence is CASSHPEGVVDTEAFF. Here the CDR3 DNA reads TGCGCCAGCAGCCACCCGGAGGGCGTAGTGGACACTGAAGCTTTCTTT.

The chain recombines TRBV12-3 or TRBV12-4 with TRBJ2-7; the D gene is possibly TRBD2 (5 bases). V gave up 3 bases and J gave up 3 bases, with 6 bases separating them. CDR3 size: 12 residues. For the CDR3, the DNA is TGTGCCAGCAGTTTCGACTACTACGAGCAGTACTTC. As protein: CASSFDYYEQYF.

The chain is built from TRBV7-2 and TRBJ1-2; a weak D match, TRBD1 (6 bases). Per germline, CDR1 SGHTA and CDR2 FQGNSA. V was clipped by 1 base and J by 0 bases, with 12 bases between them. This CDR3 contains 16 residues. The CDR3 is CASSLGVTGSNYGYTF. DNA of the CDR3: TGTGCCAGCAGCTTAGGTGTTACAGGGTCTAACTATGGCTACACCTTC.

This chain connects TRBV2 to TRBJ2-1; D gene uncertain. The V gene lost 6 bases and the J gene lost 8 bases, with 11 bases spanning the gap. Germline loops: CDR1 SNHLY, CDR2 FYNNEI. The CDR3 sequence is 12 residues long. The CDR3 region has the DNA TGTGCCAGCAGAGCCTTGGGTGATGAGCAGTTCTTC. Translating it yields CASRALGDEQFF.

V gene TRBV19 combines with J gene TRBJ1-1; no reliable D call. The V end lost 0 bases, the J end lost 1 base, and 9 bases lay between the germline ends. The CDR3 is made up of 15 amino acids. Germline assignment: CDR1 LNHDA and CDR2 SQIVND (reference sequence). Written as DNA, the CDR3 is TGTGCCAGTAGTATAGATCTGGCAGGGAACACTGAAGCTTTCTTT. It encodes CASSIDLAGNTEAFF.

The CDR3 here is CATSRERGGAAYNEQFF. CDR3 in DNA: TGTGCCACCAGCAGAGAGAGAGGGGGGGCGGCCTACAATGAGCAGTTCTTC. V is TRBV15 and J is TRBJ2-1, with D maybe TRBD2 (7 bases). The CDR3 consists of 17 residues. Trimming shortened V by 0 bases and J by 2 bases, and 14 bases separated the two germline ends. In germline, CDR1 is LNHNV, CDR2 YYDKDF (reference sequence).

The genes are TRBV4-1 and TRBJ1-3, with D unclear. The V gene's germline CDR1 is MGHRA and CDR2 YSYEKL. The CDR3 spans 14 residues. Deletions cut 3 bases from V and 7 bases from J, with 13 bases between. CDR3 in DNA: TGCGCCAGCAGCCAGGAGAGGGTGGGCAACACCATATATTTT. Translation: CASSQERVGNTIYF.

The chain recombines TRBV21-1 with TRBJ1-2; the table's D call, TRBD1, was not checked against the DNA. TRBV21-1 is assigned pseudogene status. The length of the CDR3 is 16 residues. The CDR3 loop is CASSKVARRTGFSYTF. CDR3 coding DNA: TGTGCCAGCAGCAAAGTGGCTAGAAGGACAGGATTTAGCTACACCTTC.

The chain recombines TRBV7-6 with TRBJ1-5, with 10 nucleotides matching TRBD1. The V gene end was trimmed by 4 bases and the J gene end by 6 bases; junction bases not matched to a gene: 3. The germline gives CDR1 SGHVS, CDR2 FNYEAQ. CDR3 length: 14 amino acids. This CDR3 reads CASSSTGGSQPQHF. DNA for the CDR3: TGTGCCAGCAGCTCGACAGGGGGCAGTCAGCCCCAGCATTTT.

This rearrangement joins TRBV30 to TRBJ2-7; TRBD1 matches at 11 bases. Germline CDR1 and CDR2: GTSNPN and SVGIG (reference sequence). J gave up 6 bases and V 5 bases, and 3 bases lay outside the gene matches. The CDR3 extends over 12 amino acids. CDR3 nucleotides: TGTGCCTGGGGACAGGGGGCTACCGAGCAGTACGTC. The encoded protein is CAWGQGATEQYV.